The rows below give T cell receptor beta chains drawn from one sample of a study of T cells after yellow fever vaccination. TCRdb recomputed calls from the 5' RACE reads with MiXCR, one row per CDR3 protein. The data show about 160,000 distinct CDR3 sequences, around 7.2% seen once. The specimen was CD4+ T cells sorted from PBMCs, collected roughly 5 days after the first yellow fever vaccination. The receptor set was obtained from a man between 18 and 35 years old who received the YFV17D yellow fever vaccine. The CDR3 runs from the conserved cysteine through the conserved F or W. Fields, in order: D gene, J gene, clone size, V gene, CDR3 DNA, CDR3 protein. A D gene is named only where the DNA matches it firmly. Some rows have no size entry. The others give once, few or many, or a class for an expanded clone.

NA TRBJ1-1 few TRBV4-2 TGTGCCAGCAGCCAAGATTTGTCCAGAATCGGTTTCTTT CASSQDLSRIGFF
TRBD2 TRBJ2-1 NA TRBV7-2 TGTGCCAGCAGCTTCCGGGTGGGAGGGAATGAGCAGTTCTTC CASSFRVGGNEQFF
NA TRBJ1-5 NA TRBV5-1 TGCGCCAGCAGCTTGGCGCCGGGGAGTTGGCAGCCCCAGCATTTT CASSLAPGSWQPQHF
TRBD1 TRBJ2-1 NA TRBV9 TGTGCCAGCAGCAAACGGGACAGGGTATACAATGAGCAGTTCTTC CASSKRDRVYNEQFF
NA TRBJ2-3 NA TRBV10-3 TGTGCCATCAGTTCTCCCCCAAGAACAGATACGCAGTATTTT CAISSPPRTDTQYF
NA TRBJ2-7 NA TRBV19 TGTGCCAGTAGTATAAACGACCCCGGGGGCGCGCAGTACTTC CASSINDPGGAQYF
NA TRBJ2-1 many TRBV5-1 TGCGCCAGCACCCCGAGCAGCTCCTACAATGAGCAGTTCTTC CASTPSSSYNEQFF
TRBD2 TRBJ2-3 many TRBV29-1 TGCAGCGTTGAAGGCGGGGGGCCCAATACGCAGTATTTT CSVEGGGPNTQYF
TRBD1 TRBJ2-6 NA TRBV5-6 TGTGCCAGCAGCTTTCAGGGGGCACCCAACGTCCTGACTTTC CASSFQGAPNVLTF
NA TRBJ2-7 NA TRBV20-1 TGCAGTGCTAGAGATAGCAGGGGCCCCTACGAGCAGTACTTC CSARDSRGPYEQYF
NA TRBJ1-4 few TRBV10-3 TGTGCCATCAGAGCGAATATGGCAACTAATGAAAAACTGTTTTTT CAIRANMATNEKLFF
NA TRBJ1-3 NA TRBV12-3/TRBV12-4 TGTGCCAGCAGTTTCAGTAACGCTCGACTGATAAACACCATATATTTT CASSFSNARLINTIYF
NA TRBJ2-3 many TRBV28 TGTGCCAGCAGAGTGGGCACAGATACGCAGTATTTT CASRVGTDTQYF
NA TRBJ2-5 many TRBV30 TGTGCCTGGCAAATGGGATGGGGAGAGACCCAGTACTTC CAWQMGWGETQYF
TRBD1 TRBJ2-5 few TRBV5-1 TGCGCCAGCAGCGAACCAGGGGGCCCTGGCCAGACCCAGTACTTC CASSEPGGPGQTQYF
NA TRBJ2-3 few TRBV15 TGTGCCACCAGCAGAGGAAGACAGGGCACAGATACGCAGTATTTT CATSRGRQGTDTQYF
TRBD1 TRBJ2-2 many TRBV20-1 TGCAGTGCCTTCGGGACAGGGGACACCGGGGAGCTGTTTTTT CSAFGTGDTGELFF
NA TRBJ1-2 NA TRBV5-1 TGCGCCAGCAGCTTGTCCAGGGATGGTGGCTACACCTTC CASSLSRDGGYTF
NA TRBJ2-7 many TRBV5-6 TGTGCCAGCAGCTTGGGCACCTACTCCTACGAGCAGTACTTC CASSLGTYSYEQYF
NA TRBJ2-3 few TRBV7-9 TGTGCCAGCAGCTTAAAGGCAGGAGGAATTAGCACAGATACGCAGTATTTT CASSLKAGGISTDTQYF
NA TRBJ2-7 NA TRBV7-3 TGTGCCAGCAGCTTATCCCCAGGGGTCACCTACGAGCAGTACTTC CASSLSPGVTYEQYF
NA TRBJ1-5 many TRBV27 TGTGCCAGCAGTTTTAGTACCGCTGGGAATCAGCCCCAGCATTTT CASSFSTAGNQPQHF
TRBD2 TRBJ2-5 NA TRBV6-4 TGTGCCAGCAGCCCAGGACTGACTAGCGGGGGGCAGTACCAAGAGACCCAGTACTTC CASSPGLTSGGQYQETQYF
NA TRBJ1-5 NA TRBV20-1 TGCAGTGCCACGGGTAGCAATCAGCCCCAGCATTTT CSATGSNQPQHF
TRBD1 TRBJ1-4 many TRBV4-2 TGTGCCAGCAGCCAAGATCCTCAGGGGGGGAATGAAAAACTGTTTTTT CASSQDPQGGNEKLFF
NA TRBJ1-1 NA TRBV20-1 TGCAGTGCTAGAGATCGGGTGACAGGAAAGACTGAAGCTTTCTTT CSARDRVTGKTEAFF
NA TRBJ2-3 many TRBV14 TGTGCCAGCAGCTGGGGGCGACGCACAGATACGCAGTATTTT CASSWGRRTDTQYF
NA TRBJ1-6 NA TRBV18 TGTGCCAGCTCACCAGGACAGAGATATAATTCACCCCTCCACTTT CASSPGQRYNSPLHF
NA TRBJ1-4 many TRBV29-1 TGCAGCGTTGGAGAGAAACCCTTTGAAAAACTGTTTTTT CSVGEKPFEKLFF
TRBD1 TRBJ1-1 many TRBV18 TGTGCCAGCTCACCACCCGGGACAGTGCGCACTGAAGCTTTCTTT CASSPPGTVRTEAFF
NA TRBJ1-3 many TRBV6-1 TGTGCCAGCAGCTGGGGACATCAAGGAGGAAACACCATATATTTT CASSWGHQGGNTIYF
NA TRBJ2-1 many TRBV20-1 TGCAGTGCTAGACGGAACAATGAGCAGTTCTTC CSARRNNEQFF
TRBD1 TRBJ1-6 few TRBV3-1 TGTGCCAGCAGCCGGGGACAGGGAGTCGGTAATTCACCCCTCCACTTT CASSRGQGVGNSPLHF
TRBD1 TRBJ2-7 many TRBV5-1 TGCGCCAGCCGGGGACAGGGGAACGAGCAGTACTTC CASRGQGNEQYF
NA TRBJ2-1 many TRBV5-1 TGCGCCAGCAGCTTGGATTGGGAAACCCCGTTCTTC CASSLDWETPFF
NA TRBJ2-3 few TRBV20-1 TGCAGTGCCTCGGACCGGAGAAGCACAGATACGCAGTATTTT CSASDRRSTDTQYF
NA TRBJ1-1 NA TRBV20-1 TGCAGTGCTAGTCTCGGGAAGAACACTGAAGCTTTCTTT CSASLGKNTEAFF
TRBD2 TRBJ2-3 NA TRBV3-1 TGTGCCAGCGGCAGCGGGGGGGCTAGCACAGATACGCAGTATTTT CASGSGGASTDTQYF